Listed here are 20 T cell receptor beta chains from one sample, sequenced in a study of patients and donors after allogeneic stem cell transplantation. From the RT-PCR reads, TCRdb called clonotypes with MiXCR, one entry per CDR3 protein. The repertoire includes approximately 33,000 distinct CDR3 sequences, 6.5% to 7% of them detected once, and roughly a third sits in the top ten. Sample: blood, either unsorted or a sorted T cell fraction (not recorded which). The receptor set was obtained from a human donor who was either an allogeneic HSCT recipient or a stem cell or donor lymphocyte infusion donor (not recorded which). It is not recorded whose cells these are; they may come from a transplant donor.

Only one count was recorded for this clonotype. A single base separates this from a much larger clone, so it may be a read error. The gene calls are TRBV28 and TRBJ2-3; D is possibly TRBD2 (6 bases). Germline V gene sequence: CDR1 MDHEN, CDR2 SYDVKM. The CDR3 is made up of 13 amino acids. V lost 4 bases to trimming and J lost 4 bases, with 9 bases between them. As DNA, the CDR3 is TGTGCCAGCAGTTCGGAGGGACCAGATACGCAGTATTTT. It codes for CASSSEGPDTQYF.

This clonotype has a count of ten or more. The CDR3 region is CASSQADRSYGYTF. For the CDR3, the DNA is TGTGCCAGCAGCCAGGCGGACAGAAGCTATGGCTACACCTTC. The chain combines TRBV3-1 with TRBJ1-2, with D maybe TRBD1 (6 bases). Germline V gene lookup returns CDR1 LGHDT and CDR2 YNNKEL (reference sequence). The V and J ends lost 3 bases and 4 bases respectively, with 12 bases between them. This CDR3 is built from 14 residues.

This clonotype was counted many times. The V gene is TRBV20-1, the J gene TRBJ1-1; 8 bases match TRBD1. Losses at the gene ends were 3 bases for V and 0 bases for J; bases not matched to a gene: 3. Germline CDR1 reads DFQATT; CDR2 reads SNEGSKA (reference sequence). The CDR3 totals 14 residues. CDR3 sequence reads: CSASTRGLNTEAFF. In DNA, the CDR3 is TGCAGTGCTAGTACCAGGGGGCTGAACACTGAAGCTTTCTTT.

This clonotype was seen at least ten times. The chain joins TRBV2 to TRBJ2-7; tentatively, D is TRBD2 (5 bases). Germline V gene data show CDR1 as SNHLY and CDR2 as FYNNEI. Trimming took 5 bases from V and 11 from J, leaving 13 bases between them. The CDR3 sequence is 11 residues long. Here the CDR3 reads CASSKSGGEYF. The CDR3 DNA reads TGTGCCAGCAGTAAAAGCGGAGGAGAGTACTTC.

As for this clonotype: The CDR3 carries no conserved terminal phenylalanine or tryptophan, so it likely arises from a read error. The chain uses TRBV7-9 and TRBJ2-2; TRBD1 or TRBD2 may be the D gene (5 bases each). Looked up from germline, CDR1 is SEHNR and CDR2 is FQNEAQ (reference sequence). The CDR3 spans 14 residues. V was clipped by 5 bases and J by 6 bases, with 13 bases between them. The CDR3 bases are TGTGCCAGCAGCGAAGTGGGGGAGTCCGGGGAGCTGTTTTCT. It yields the protein CASSEVGESGELFS.

This CDR3 is CASSLGGQPQHF. CDR3 coding DNA: TGTGCCAGCAGCTTAGGTGGTCAGCCCCAGCATTTT. The chain is built from TRBV7-9 and TRBJ1-5, with D uncertain. Germline V CDR1 and CDR2: SEHNR, FQNEAQ (reference sequence). The V end lost 1 base, the J end lost 6 bases, and 4 bases lay between the germline ends. The CDR3 contains 12 residues.

This clonotype was detected many times. J is TRBJ2-5 and V is TRBV10-3; no clear D. In germline, CDR1 is ENHRY, CDR2 SYGVKD. Between the trimmed V and J ends, which lost 5 bases and 0 bases, there was a span of 4 bases. This CDR3 spans 12 amino acids. The CDR3 DNA reads as TGTGCCATCAGTCCAGACCAAGAGACCCAGTACTTC. This translates into CAISPDQETQYF.

This clonotype is deemed medium-sized. This sequence joins TRBV10-3 and TRBJ2-7, with 8 bases matching TRBD1. V gave up 2 bases and J gave up 4 bases; unmatched junction bases: 1. The length of the CDR3 is 13 residues. The germline V gene has CDR1 ENHRY and CDR2 SYGVKD. The CDR3: CAISEGQGYEQYF. CDR3 sequence (DNA): TGTGCCATCAGTGAGGGACAGGGTTACGAGCAGTACTTC.

This clonotype was seen at least ten times. The chain is built from TRBV5-1 and TRBJ1-1; no clear D. The CDR3 is 13 residues long. The V gene's germline CDR1 is SGHRS and CDR2 YFSETQ. The V and J ends lost 7 bases and 0 bases respectively, with 10 bases between them. For the CDR3, the DNA is TGCGCCAGCTCACCACAGATGAACACTGAAGCTTTCTTT. Protein sequence: CASSPQMNTEAFF.

This clonotype was seen at least ten times. The V call is TRBV25-1, the J call TRBJ1-2; D might be TRBD1 (6 bases). Germline V gene data show CDR1 as MGHDK and CDR2 as SYGVNS. V dropped 6 bases and J dropped 1 base, with 15 bases sitting between them. This CDR3 is built from 15 residues. This CDR3 reads CASRPTGTRNYGYTF. The CDR3 DNA follows: TGTGCCAGCAGACCTACCGGGACACGTAACTATGGCTACACCTTC.

This clonotype has more than one count but fewer than ten. The chain is built from TRBV28 and TRBJ2-5; TRBD1 is a possible D gene (6 bases). Trimming left V 1 base short and J 5 bases short, with 8 bases between. The CDR3 runs to 13 residues. CDR1 is MDHEN, CDR2 SYDVKM, per germline. The CDR3 region is CASSLSGVETQYF. CDR3 in DNA: TGTGCCAGCAGTTTATCAGGGGTGGAGACCCAGTACTTC. Variable domain in full (rest from reference TRBV28 and TRBJ2-5): DVKVTQSSRYLVKRTGEKVFLECVQDMDHENMFWYRQDPGLGLRLIYFSYDVKMKEKGDIPEGYSVSREKKERFSLILESASTNQTSMYLCASSLSGVETQYFGPGTRLLVL.

This chain links TRBV4-3 with TRBJ2-3; 11 bases are shared with TRBD2. Germline V lookup: CDR1 LGHNA, CDR2 YSLEER. The CDR3 length is 14 residues. Trimming cost V 3 bases and J 5 bases; bases outside gene matches: 1. The CDR3 bases are TGCGCCAGCAGCCACGGGACTAGCGGAGATACGCAGTATTTT. Translated: CASSHGTSGDTQYF.

The chain links TRBV7-3 to TRBJ2-1; 8 bases match TRBD1. The trim removed 2 bases at V and 6 bases at J, leaving 3 bases unmatched. Germline CDR1 is SGHTA and CDR2 is FQGTGA. The CDR3 runs 14 residues. The CDR3 reads CASSLDRGGNEQFF. CDR3 nucleotide sequence: TGTGCCAGCAGCTTAGACAGGGGCGGCAATGAGCAGTTCTTC.

This clonotype was observed many times. The chain employs TRBV12-3 or TRBV12-4 and TRBJ2-1; D unresolved. This CDR3 has 15 residues. Trimming pared 2 bases from V and 5 bases from J, leaving 13 bases between. CDR3 residues: CASSLILDQDNEQFF. CDR3 in DNA: TGTGCCAGCAGTTTAATTCTGGACCAAGACAATGAGCAGTTCTTC.

By its share, this clonotype is medium-sized. The rearrangement uses TRBV7-9 and TRBJ1-1, with D possibly TRBD1 on 5 matching bases. In germline, CDR1 is SEHNR, CDR2 FQNEAQ (reference sequence). This CDR3 is built from 14 residues. V lost 4 bases and J 5 bases, leaving 14 bases between the germline ends. Here the CDR3 DNA reads TGTGCCAGCAGCTCGGGGACCGAAGTAACTGAAGCTTTCTTT. This translates into CASSSGTEVTEAFF.

This clonotype was counted a few times. V gene TRBV10-3 combines with J gene TRBJ1-1, with TRBD1 as a possible D gene (6 bases). The germline gives CDR1 ENHRY, CDR2 SYGVKD. V lost 6 bases to trimming and J lost 8 bases, with 22 bases between them. The CDR3 loop spans 15 amino acids. The CDR3 DNA sequence: TGTGCCATCAGGGACTCAGGACAGCCTACTCCCGAAGCTTTCTTT. Amino acids: CAIRDSGQPTPEAFF.

The chain employs TRBV24-1 and TRBJ2-5, with unresolved D. This CDR3 has 13 residues. Trimming pared 0 bases from V and 4 bases from J, leaving 5 bases between. Germline V gene sequence: CDR1 KGHDR, CDR2 SFDVKD. CDR3 bases: TGTGCCACCAGTGATTTGTTGGGAGAGACCCAGTACTTC. This gives the protein CATSDLLGETQYF.

This clonotype was recorded many times. The gene calls are TRBV5-1 and TRBJ2-5; weak D call: TRBD1 (5 bases). Trimming took 0 bases from V and 0 from J, leaving 12 bases between them. This CDR3 has 16 amino acids. CDR1 and CDR2 (germline): SGHRS, YFSETQ. The CDR3 loop is CASSLATDLYQETQYF. Here the CDR3 DNA reads TGCGCCAGCAGCTTGGCGACAGACCTGTACCAAGAGACCCAGTACTTC.

The sample holds many counts of this clonotype. This chain connects TRBV12-3 or TRBV12-4 to TRBJ1-6; TRBD1 matches 7 bases. Losses at the gene ends were 6 bases for V and 5 bases for J; bases not matched to a gene: 4. CDR3 length: 14 residues. CDR3 nucleotide sequence: TGTGCCAGCAGCTTGACAGGGAATAATTCACCCCTCCACTTT. Amino acids: CASSLTGNNSPLHF.

The rearrangement links TRBV19 to TRBJ2-1; D is possibly TRBD1 (6 bases). The CDR3 loop spans 13 amino acids. In germline, CDR1 is LNHDA, CDR2 SQIVND (reference sequence). V was cut by 4 bases and J by 4 bases, with 8 bases left in between. The CDR3 region is CASSKGHYNEQFF. DNA of the CDR3: TGTGCCAGTAGTAAGGGACATTACAATGAGCAGTTCTTC.